This paragraph covers one TCR beta chain sequence. The target of this receptor is not known. The sample holds no much larger clone one base away, and base qualities are not on file. The treatment or condition label on this specimen signifies: some 20 received Ad26.COV2.S at low or high dose, single or two shots; roughly five received placebo; per-sample allocation not given. Repertoires of vaccine and placebo recipients were sequenced from samples collected on day 63 after the first injection. Between 29 July and 7 August 2020, Cohort 1b enrolled 25 adults aged 18-55 years at one site in Boston, USA. As a vaccine, Ad26.COV2.S was a replication-incompetent adenovirus type 26 vector that expressed a prefusion-stabilized SARS-CoV-2 spike protein derived from the original Wuhan strain. The immunoSEQ Assay was used to sequence TCRbeta CDR3 regions. After extraction, genomic DNA underwent amplification by bias-controlled multiplex PCR, followed by high-throughput sequencing. As for the original processing: To quantify the absolute abundance of every unique TCRbeta CDR3 region, sequences were collapsed and filtered. T cell fraction was estimated by normalizing TCRbeta template counts to usable DNA, with usable DNA measured through amplification of reference genes found in all nucleated cells. Repertoire TCRs were annotated as SARS-CoV-2-specific when V gene, CDR3 amino acid sequence and J gene were exactly matched to a known reactive TCR set. The reference SARS-CoV-2 TCR set came from MIRA and was filtered for enrichment in COVID-19-positive ImmuneCODE repertoires, removing public or cross-reactive TCRs. Using the MIRA antigens, annotated TCRs were further analysed by specific ORF or by position within an ORF. Depth was the summed frequency of annotated unique rearrangements, while breadth was defined as annotated unique rearrangements over total unique productive rearrangements. Two-sided Wilcoxon rank-sum tests were used to compare TCR breadth between groups. The table was pulled from immuneACCESS by TCRdb, which kept in-frame rearrangements only. Such tables lose some clones; where checked, under half of the loss comes from unresolved V genes, and the rest has no known cause. V, J and clone size are taken as reported in that table, and D and trimming were inferred from the DNA itself. For this sample there are about 370,000 clones; about nine tenths appear just once. The ten largest clones take up approximately 3.7% of the sample.

This sample was included in a study of Ad26.COV2.S vaccination and SARS-CoV-2 variants (dated by TCRdb to 2020 to 2022). About the investigation overall: Vaccine-arm donors came from COV1001, a multicentre, randomized, double-blind, placebo-controlled phase I-IIa trial of Ad26.COV2.S in healthy adults. Ad26.COV2.S was administered intramuscularly at a dose of 5x10^10 or 1x10^11 viral particles, either as one shot or as two shots given 56 days apart. Investigators remained blinded to trial group allocation during experiments and outcome assessment. Trial participants were randomized into five groups of five: low-dose or high-dose Ad26.COV2.S given once or twice, or placebo on both occasions. A total of approximately 32 samples were included in the TCR-sequenced set, comprising roughly 19 Ad26.COV2.S vaccine recipients, 5 placebo recipients and 8 SARS-CoV-2 convalescent individuals. The specificity and breadth of SARS-CoV-2-reactive T cell receptors after Ad26.COV2.S vaccination were assessed by TCRbeta repertoire sequencing.

Summary of the overall study and its limitations: Spike-specific TCR breadth was higher in Ad26.COV2.S recipients than in placebo recipients (P = 0.0014). After vaccination, spike-specific CD8+ and CD4+ T cell responses were reported to show substantial breadth. Non-spike TCR breadth was comparable between vaccine and placebo recipients, consistent with the vaccine containing only spike. The study was not powered to compare responses between vaccine doses or regimens. According to the authors, total T cell responses may have been underestimated by the TCR breadth and depth analyses.

The cysteine opens and the phenylalanine closes a CDR3 of 17 amino acids. The only DNA kept is the CDR3, 51 bases in frame from the first base. The V and J ends are trimmed by 5 bases and 2 bases, leaving 20 bases between them. Taken from the germline V gene (reference sequence), the CDR1 and CDR2 loops are MNHEY and SMNVEV. This specimen consisted of peripheral blood, obtained in a trial of Ad26.COV2.S vaccine versus placebo. The sequence was obtained from a person aged 18-65 years who received the Ad26.COV2.S COVID-19 vaccine or a placebo. The sequence links TRBV27 to TRBJ2-3, with an unclear D gene assignment. Here the CDR3 is given as CASSPLRVSPTTDTQYF. In nucleotides, the sequence is TGTGCCAGCAGTCCCCTTCGGGTCAGCCCTACCACAGATACGCAGTATTTT.